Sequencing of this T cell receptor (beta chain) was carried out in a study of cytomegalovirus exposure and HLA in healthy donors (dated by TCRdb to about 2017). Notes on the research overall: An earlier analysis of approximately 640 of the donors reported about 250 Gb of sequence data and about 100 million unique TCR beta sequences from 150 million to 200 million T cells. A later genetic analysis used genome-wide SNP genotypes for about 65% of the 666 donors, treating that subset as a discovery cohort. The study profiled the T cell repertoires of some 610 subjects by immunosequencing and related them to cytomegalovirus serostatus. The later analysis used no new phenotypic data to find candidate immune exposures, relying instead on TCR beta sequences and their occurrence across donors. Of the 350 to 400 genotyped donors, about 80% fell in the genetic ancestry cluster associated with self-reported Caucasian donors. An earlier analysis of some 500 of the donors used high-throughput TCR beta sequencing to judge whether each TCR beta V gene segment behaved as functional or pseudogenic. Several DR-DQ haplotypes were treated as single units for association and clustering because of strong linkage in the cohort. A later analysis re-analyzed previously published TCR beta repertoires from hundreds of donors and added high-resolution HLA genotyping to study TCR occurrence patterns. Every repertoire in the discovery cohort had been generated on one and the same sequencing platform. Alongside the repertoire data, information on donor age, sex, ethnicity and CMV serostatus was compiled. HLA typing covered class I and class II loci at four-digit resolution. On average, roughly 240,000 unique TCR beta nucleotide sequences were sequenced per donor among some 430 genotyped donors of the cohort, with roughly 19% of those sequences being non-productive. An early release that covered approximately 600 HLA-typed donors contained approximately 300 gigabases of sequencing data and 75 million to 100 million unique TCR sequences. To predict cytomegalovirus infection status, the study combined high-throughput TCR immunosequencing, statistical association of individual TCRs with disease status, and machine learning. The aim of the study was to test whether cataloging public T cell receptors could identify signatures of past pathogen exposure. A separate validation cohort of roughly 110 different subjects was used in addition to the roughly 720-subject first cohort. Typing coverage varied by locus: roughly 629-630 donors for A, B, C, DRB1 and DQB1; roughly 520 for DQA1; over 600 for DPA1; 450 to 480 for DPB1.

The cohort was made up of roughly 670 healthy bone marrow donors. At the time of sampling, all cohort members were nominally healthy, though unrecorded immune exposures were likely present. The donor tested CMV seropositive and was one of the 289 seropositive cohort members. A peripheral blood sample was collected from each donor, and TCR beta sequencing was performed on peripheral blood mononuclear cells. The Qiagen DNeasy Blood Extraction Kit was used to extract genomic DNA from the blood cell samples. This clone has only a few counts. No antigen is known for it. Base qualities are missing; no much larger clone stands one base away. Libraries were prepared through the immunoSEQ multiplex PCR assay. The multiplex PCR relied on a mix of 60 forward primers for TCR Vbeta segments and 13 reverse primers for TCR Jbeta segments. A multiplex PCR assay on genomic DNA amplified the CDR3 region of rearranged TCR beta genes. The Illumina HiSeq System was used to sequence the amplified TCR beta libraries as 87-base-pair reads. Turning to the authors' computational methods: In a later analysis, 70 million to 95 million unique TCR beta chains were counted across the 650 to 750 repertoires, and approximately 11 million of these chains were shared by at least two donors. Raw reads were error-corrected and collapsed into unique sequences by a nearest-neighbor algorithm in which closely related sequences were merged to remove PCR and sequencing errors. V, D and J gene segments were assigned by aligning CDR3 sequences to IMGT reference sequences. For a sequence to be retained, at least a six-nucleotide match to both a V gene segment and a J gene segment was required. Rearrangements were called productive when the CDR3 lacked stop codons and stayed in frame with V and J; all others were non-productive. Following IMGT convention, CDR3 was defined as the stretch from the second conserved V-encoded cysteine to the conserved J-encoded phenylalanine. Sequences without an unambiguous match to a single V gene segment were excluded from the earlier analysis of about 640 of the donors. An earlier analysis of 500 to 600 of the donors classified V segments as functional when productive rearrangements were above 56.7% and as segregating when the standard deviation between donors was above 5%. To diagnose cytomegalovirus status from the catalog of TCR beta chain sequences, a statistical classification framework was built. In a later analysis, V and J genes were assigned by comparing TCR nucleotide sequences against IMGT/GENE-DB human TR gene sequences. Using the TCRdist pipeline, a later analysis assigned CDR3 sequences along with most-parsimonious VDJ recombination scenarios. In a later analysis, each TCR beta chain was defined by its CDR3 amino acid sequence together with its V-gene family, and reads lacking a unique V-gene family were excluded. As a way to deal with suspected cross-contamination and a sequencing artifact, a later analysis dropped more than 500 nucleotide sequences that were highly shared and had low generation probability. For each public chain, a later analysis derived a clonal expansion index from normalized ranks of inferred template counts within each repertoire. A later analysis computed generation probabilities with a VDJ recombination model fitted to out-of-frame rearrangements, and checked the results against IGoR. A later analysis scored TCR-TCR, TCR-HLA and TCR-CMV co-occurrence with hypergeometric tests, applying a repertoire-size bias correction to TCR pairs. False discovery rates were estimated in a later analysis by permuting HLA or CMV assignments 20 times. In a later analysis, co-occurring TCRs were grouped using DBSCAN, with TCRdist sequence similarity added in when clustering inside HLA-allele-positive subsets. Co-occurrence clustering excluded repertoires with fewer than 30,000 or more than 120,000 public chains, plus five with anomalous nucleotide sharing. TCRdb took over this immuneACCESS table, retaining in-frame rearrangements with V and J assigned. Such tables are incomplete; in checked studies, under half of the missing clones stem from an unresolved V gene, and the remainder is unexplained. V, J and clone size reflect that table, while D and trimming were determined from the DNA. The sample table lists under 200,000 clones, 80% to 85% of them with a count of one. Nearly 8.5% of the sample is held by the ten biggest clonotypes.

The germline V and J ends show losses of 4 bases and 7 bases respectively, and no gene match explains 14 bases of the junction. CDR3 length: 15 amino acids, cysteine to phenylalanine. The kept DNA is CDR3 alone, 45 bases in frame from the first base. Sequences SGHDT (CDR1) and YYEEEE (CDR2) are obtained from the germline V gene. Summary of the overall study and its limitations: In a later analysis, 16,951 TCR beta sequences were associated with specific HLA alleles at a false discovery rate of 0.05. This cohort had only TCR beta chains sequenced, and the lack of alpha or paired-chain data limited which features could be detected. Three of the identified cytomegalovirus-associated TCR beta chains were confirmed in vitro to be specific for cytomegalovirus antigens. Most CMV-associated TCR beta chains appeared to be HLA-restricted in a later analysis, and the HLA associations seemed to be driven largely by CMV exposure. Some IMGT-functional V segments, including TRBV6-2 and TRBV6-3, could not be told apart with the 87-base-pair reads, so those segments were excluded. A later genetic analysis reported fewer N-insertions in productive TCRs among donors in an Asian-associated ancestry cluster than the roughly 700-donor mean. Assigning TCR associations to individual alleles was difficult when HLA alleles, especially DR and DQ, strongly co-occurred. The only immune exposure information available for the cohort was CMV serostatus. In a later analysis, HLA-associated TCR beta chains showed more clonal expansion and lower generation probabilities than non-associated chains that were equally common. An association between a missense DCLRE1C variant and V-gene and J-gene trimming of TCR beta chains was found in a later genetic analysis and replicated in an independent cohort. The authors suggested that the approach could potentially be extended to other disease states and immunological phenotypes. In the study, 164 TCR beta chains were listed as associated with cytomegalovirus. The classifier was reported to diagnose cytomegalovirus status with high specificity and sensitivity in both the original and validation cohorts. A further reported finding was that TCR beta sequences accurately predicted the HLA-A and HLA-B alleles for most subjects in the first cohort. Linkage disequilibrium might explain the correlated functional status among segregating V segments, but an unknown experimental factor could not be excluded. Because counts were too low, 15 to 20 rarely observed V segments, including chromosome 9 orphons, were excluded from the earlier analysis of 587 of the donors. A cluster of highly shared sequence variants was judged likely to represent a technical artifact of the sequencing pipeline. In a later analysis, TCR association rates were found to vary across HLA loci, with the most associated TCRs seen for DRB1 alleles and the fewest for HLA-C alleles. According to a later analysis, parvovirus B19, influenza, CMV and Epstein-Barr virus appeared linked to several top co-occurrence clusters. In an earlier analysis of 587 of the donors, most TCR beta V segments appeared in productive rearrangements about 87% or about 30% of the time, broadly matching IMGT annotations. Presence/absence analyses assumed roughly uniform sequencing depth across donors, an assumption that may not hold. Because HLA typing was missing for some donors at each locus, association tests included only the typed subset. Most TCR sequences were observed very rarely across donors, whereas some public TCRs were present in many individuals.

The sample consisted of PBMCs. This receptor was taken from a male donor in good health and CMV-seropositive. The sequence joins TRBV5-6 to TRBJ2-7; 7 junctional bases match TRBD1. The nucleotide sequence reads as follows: TGTGCCAGCAGCCGCTCATCGGGGACAGTTTTTGAGCAGTACTTC. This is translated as CASSRSSGTVFEQYF.